These 17 T cell receptor beta chains originate from one sample sequenced in a study of blood T cell repertoires in COVID-19. The data were produced by immunoSEQ multiplex PCR, yet TCRdb's version contains in-frame clones alone and is incomplete. The sample includes a few hundred thousand clones, roughly 86% of them seen just once. The sequencing sample was made of peripheral blood. The source is a man between 18 and 29 years old with active or convalescent COVID-19.

V usage is TRBV5-1 and J usage is TRBJ1-6; 10 nucleotides agree with TRBD1. The CDR3 runs to 15 residues. Germline loops: CDR1 SGHRS, CDR2 YFSETQ. The junction had 7 bases not matched to a gene; V was cut back by 4 bases and J by 9 bases. CDR3 sequence (DNA): TGCGCCAGCAGCACCTCAAGACAGGGGGCTTCACCCCTCCACTTT. Amino acid sequence: CASSTSRQGASPLHF.

CDR3 amino acids: CASSAKRGEETQYF. In DNA, the CDR3 is TGTGCCAGCTCAGCGAAGCGGGGGGAAGAGACCCAGTACTTC. The chain carries TRBV18 and TRBJ2-5, with 9 bases aligning to TRBD2. The CDR3 is 14 amino acids. V lost 5 bases and J lost 3; bases outside the gene matches: 4. Germline loops: CDR1 KGHSH, CDR2 LQKENI.

The chain combines TRBV18 with TRBJ2-7; TRBD1 matches 9 bases. The CDR3 spans 16 residues. With V trimmed by 2 bases and J by 1 base, 6 bases remained unmatched. The germline V gene encodes CDR1 KGHSH and CDR2 LQKENI. CDR3 amino acids: CASSPRGGTGSYEQYF. The CDR3 DNA reads as TGTGCCAGCTCACCAAGGGGCGGGACAGGGTCCTACGAGCAGTACTTC.

This clone was seen a few times. The V gene is TRBV7-8, the J gene TRBJ2-7; D is perhaps TRBD1 (6 bases). Trimming pared 11 bases from V and 6 bases from J, leaving 23 bases between. There are 14 residues in the CDR3. Germline CDR1 reads SGHVS; CDR2 reads FQNEAQ. Written as DNA, the CDR3 is TGTGCCGTTTCCCAGGGGTCCCAGTCGGGCGAGCAGTACTTC. Its translation is CAVSQGSQSGEQYF.

V usage is TRBV2 and J usage is TRBJ2-5; TRBD2 agrees at 10 bases. Germline assignment: CDR1 SNHLY and CDR2 FYNNEI. The CDR3 has 18 amino acids. V shed 5 bases, J shed 1 base, and the junction held 13 bases outside the gene matches. The CDR3 sequence is CASSTMASGGPVQETQYF. For the CDR3, the DNA is TGTGCCAGCAGTACCATGGCTAGCGGGGGACCAGTCCAAGAGACCCAGTACTTC.

The chain is built from TRBV11-2 and TRBJ1-6, with D uncertain. Germline CDR1 and CDR2: SGHAT and FQNNGV. The CDR3 is made up of 15 amino acids. Trimming took off 5 bases at V and 0 bases at J, with 8 bases between the two ends. CDR3 residues: CASSQQSSYNSPLHF. For the CDR3, the DNA is TGTGCCAGCAGCCAACAAAGCTCCTATAATTCACCCCTCCACTTT. Drawing the rest from reference TRBV11-2 and TRBJ1-6, the complete variable domain is EAGVAQSPRYKIIEKRQSVAFWCNPISGHATLYWYQQILGQGPKLLIQFQNNGVVDDSQLPKDRFSAERLKGVDSTLKIQPAKLEDSAVYLCASSQQSSYNSPLHFGNGTRLTVT.

This chain's CDR3 is CSGITGYLNTEAFF. The CDR3 coding sequence is TGCAGCGGTATTACAGGGTACCTGAACACTGAAGCTTTCTTT. The rearrangement links TRBV29-1 to TRBJ1-1, with D perhaps matching TRBD1 (6 bases). This CDR3 region has 14 residues. V was trimmed by 7 bases and J by 0 bases, leaving 15 bases between them. Looked up from germline, CDR1 is SQVTM and CDR2 is ANQGSEA.

The gene calls are TRBV7-8 and TRBJ2-7; 9 bases are a match to TRBD1. Germline-derived CDR1 and CDR2 are SGHVS and FQNEAQ. The CDR3 is made up of 15 amino acids. Trimming at V came to 3 bases and at J to 6 bases, leaving 9 bases not matched to a gene. CDR3 sequence: CASSFGRDRAIEQYF. CDR3 nucleotides: TGTGCCAGCAGCTTTGGACGGGACAGGGCGATCGAGCAGTACTTC.

This chain connects TRBV19 to TRBJ2-1, with 9 bases fitting TRBD2. The CDR3 is 16 amino acids. Germline loops: CDR1 LNHDA, CDR2 SQIVND (reference sequence). After removal of 6 bases from V and 0 bases from J, the junction contained 6 bases not matched to a gene. This CDR3 reads CASSRGSGGSYNEQFF. The CDR3 DNA reads as TGTGCCAGTAGCCGGGGTAGCGGGGGCTCCTACAATGAGCAGTTCTTC.

J is TRBJ1-1 and V is TRBV5-1; D perhaps matches TRBD1 (5 bases). V lost 0 bases, J lost 1 base, and 10 bases lay in between. The CDR3 covers 15 residues. Germline values: CDR1 SGHRS, CDR2 YFSETQ. The CDR3 region has the DNA TGCGCCAGCAGCTTGGGGGAGGGGTGGAACACTGAAGCTTTCTTT. This codes for CASSLGEGWNTEAFF. Based on the CDR3 plus reference TRBV5-1 and TRBJ1-1, the full variable domain is KAGVTQTPRYLIKTRGQQVTLSCSPISGHRSVSWYQQTPGQGLQFLFEYFSETQRNKGNFPGRFSGRQFSNSRSEMNVSTLELGDSALYLCASSLGEGWNTEAFFGQGTRLTVV.

This rearrangement joins TRBV4-1 to TRBJ1-5; TRBD1 might be the D (6 bases). Trimming removed 1 base at V and 3 bases at J, with 19 bases between. The germline V gene encodes CDR1 MGHRA and CDR2 YSYEKL. There are 18 residues in the CDR3. DNA of the CDR3: TGCGCCAGCAGCCAAGGATGGGGCAGGGGAGATGACAATCAGCCCCAGCATTTT. It translates to CASSQGWGRGDDNQPQHF.

This clone came up a few times. This chain uses TRBV7-9 with TRBJ2-2; tentatively, D is TRBD1 (5 bases). V lost 4 bases and J 5 bases, leaving 14 bases between the germline ends. In germline, CDR1 is SEHNR, CDR2 FQNEAQ (reference sequence). CDR3 length: 15 residues. For the CDR3, the DNA is TGTGCCAGCAGCTCTCCATCAAGACAGACCGGGGAGCTGTTTTTT. This codes for CASSSPSRQTGELFF.

J is TRBJ1-1 and V is TRBV6-2 or TRBV6-3; 9 positions agree with TRBD1. Trimming removed 0 bases from V and 5 bases from J; junction bases left unmatched: 10. This CDR3 spans 17 amino acids. Germline V CDR1 and CDR2: MNHEY, SVGEGT. Here the CDR3 DNA reads TGTGCCAGCAGTTACTCGATTTACGGGACAGGGTTGACTGAAGCTTTCTTT. This gives the protein CASSYSIYGTGLTEAFF.

The chain recombines TRBV6-2 or TRBV6-3 with TRBJ2-2; 8 bases map to TRBD1. Trimming removed 0 bases from V and 4 bases from J; junction bases left unmatched: 7. CDR3 length equals 17 residues. Germline V CDR1 and CDR2: MNHEY, SVGEGT. CDR3 sequence: CASSYSKGRGRTGELFF. CDR3 bases: TGTGCCAGCAGTTACTCTAAGGGCAGGGGGCGCACCGGGGAGCTGTTTTTT.

The V gene is TRBV5-1, the J gene TRBJ2-5, with TRBD1 identical over 9 bases. Trimming took 5 bases from V and 5 from J; bases not matched to a gene: 7. The CDR3 spans 14 residues. Looked up from germline, CDR1 is SGHRS and CDR2 is YFSETQ. CDR3 amino acids: CASRTGGPRETQYF. The CDR3 coding sequence is TGCGCCAGCAGGACAGGGGGACCTCGGGAGACCCAGTACTTC.

The chain joins TRBV10-3 to TRBJ2-1, with 14 bases that match TRBD2. The germline gives CDR1 ENHRY, CDR2 SYGVKD. The CDR3 spans 18 residues. The junction had 8 bases not matched to a gene; V was cut back by 7 bases and J by 0 bases. The CDR3 spells CAITGTSGGTSSYNEQFF. The DNA of the CDR3 is TGTGCCATCACCGGGACTAGCGGGGGTACCAGCTCCTACAATGAGCAGTTCTTC.

The rearrangement links TRBV19 to TRBJ1-6; TRBD1 matches at 8 bases. The CDR3 has 16 amino acids. Germline CDR1 reads LNHDA; CDR2 reads SQIVND (reference sequence). The ends lost 3 bases at V and 6 bases at J; junction bases unmatched: 7. The CDR3 DNA reads TGTGCCAGTAGTATCTCCCAGGGGGCGCGTAATTCACCCCTCCACTTT. Translating gives CASSISQGARNSPLHF. The whole variable domain, filled in from reference TRBV19 and TRBJ1-6, reads DGGITQSPKYLFRKEGQNVTLSCEQNLNHDAMYWYRQDPGQGLRLIYYSQIVNDFQKGDIAEGYSVSREKKESFPLTVTSAQKNPTAFYLCASSISQGARNSPLHFGNGTRLTVT.